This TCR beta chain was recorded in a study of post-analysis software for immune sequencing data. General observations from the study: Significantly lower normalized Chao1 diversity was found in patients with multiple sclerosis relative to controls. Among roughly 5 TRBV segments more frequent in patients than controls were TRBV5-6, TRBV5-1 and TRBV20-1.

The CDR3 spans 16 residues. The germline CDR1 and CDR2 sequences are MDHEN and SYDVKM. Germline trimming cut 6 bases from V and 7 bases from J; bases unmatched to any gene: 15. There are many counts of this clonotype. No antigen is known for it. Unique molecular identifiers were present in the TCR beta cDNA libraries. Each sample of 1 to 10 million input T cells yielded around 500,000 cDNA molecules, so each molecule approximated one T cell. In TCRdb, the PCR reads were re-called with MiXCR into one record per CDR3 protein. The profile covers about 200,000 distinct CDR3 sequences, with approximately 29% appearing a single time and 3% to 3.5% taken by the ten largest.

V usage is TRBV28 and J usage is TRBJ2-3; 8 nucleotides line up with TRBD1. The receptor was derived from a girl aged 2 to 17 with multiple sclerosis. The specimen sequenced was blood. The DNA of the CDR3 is TGTGCCAGCAGCGTGGCCCCCAGGACAGGGTCGAATACGCAGTATTTT. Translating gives CASSVAPRTGSNTQYF.